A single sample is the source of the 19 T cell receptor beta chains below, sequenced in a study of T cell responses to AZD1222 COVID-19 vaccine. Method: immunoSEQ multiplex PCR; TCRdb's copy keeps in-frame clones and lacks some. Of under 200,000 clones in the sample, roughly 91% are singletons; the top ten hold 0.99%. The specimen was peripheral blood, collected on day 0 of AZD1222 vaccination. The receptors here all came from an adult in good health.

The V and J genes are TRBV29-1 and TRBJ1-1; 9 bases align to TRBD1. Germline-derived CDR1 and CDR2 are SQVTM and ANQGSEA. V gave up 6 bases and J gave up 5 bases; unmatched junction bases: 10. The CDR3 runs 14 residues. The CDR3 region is CSVLTGGPLTEAFF. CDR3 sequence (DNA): TGCAGCGTCCTAACAGGGGGCCCGTTAACTGAAGCTTTCTTT.

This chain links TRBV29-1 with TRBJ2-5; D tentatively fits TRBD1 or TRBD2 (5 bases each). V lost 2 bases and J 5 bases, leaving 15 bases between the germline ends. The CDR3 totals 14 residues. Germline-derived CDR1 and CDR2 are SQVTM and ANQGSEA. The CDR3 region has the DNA TGCAGCGTTGAAAAACGGAGCAGGGACGAGACCCAGTACTTC. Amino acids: CSVEKRSRDETQYF.

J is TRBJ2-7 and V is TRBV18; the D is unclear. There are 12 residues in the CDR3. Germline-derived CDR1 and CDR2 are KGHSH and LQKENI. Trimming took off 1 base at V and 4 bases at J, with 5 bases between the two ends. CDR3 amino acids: CASSPLGYEQYF. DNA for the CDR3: TGTGCCAGCTCACCACTTGGTTACGAGCAGTACTTC.

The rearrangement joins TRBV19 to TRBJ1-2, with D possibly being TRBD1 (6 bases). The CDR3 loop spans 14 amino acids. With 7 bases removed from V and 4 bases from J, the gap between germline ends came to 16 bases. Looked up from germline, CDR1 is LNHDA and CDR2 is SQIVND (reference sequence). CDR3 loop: CASKPTGLVYGYTF. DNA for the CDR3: TGTGCCAGTAAGCCCACAGGGTTGGTCTATGGCTACACCTTC.

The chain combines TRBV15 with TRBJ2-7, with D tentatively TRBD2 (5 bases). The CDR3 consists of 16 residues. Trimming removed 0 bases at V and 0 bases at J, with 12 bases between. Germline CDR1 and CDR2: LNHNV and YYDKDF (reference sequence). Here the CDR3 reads CATSRDLGSGSYEQYF. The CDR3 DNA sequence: TGTGCCACCAGCAGAGATCTTGGCAGCGGCTCCTACGAGCAGTACTTC.

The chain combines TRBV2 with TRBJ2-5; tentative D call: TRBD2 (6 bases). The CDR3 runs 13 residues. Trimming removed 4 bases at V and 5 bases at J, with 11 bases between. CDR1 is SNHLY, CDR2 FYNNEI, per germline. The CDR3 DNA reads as TGTGCCAGCAGTGCCGACGGAGGGGAGACCCAGTACTTC. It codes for CASSADGGETQYF.

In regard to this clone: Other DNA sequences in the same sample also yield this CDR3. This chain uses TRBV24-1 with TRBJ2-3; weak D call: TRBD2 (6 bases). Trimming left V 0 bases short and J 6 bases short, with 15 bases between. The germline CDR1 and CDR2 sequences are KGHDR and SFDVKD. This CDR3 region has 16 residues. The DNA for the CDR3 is TGTGCCACCAGTGATTTGCGATTCGGGGGTACGGATACGCAGTATTTT. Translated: CATSDLRFGGTDTQYF.

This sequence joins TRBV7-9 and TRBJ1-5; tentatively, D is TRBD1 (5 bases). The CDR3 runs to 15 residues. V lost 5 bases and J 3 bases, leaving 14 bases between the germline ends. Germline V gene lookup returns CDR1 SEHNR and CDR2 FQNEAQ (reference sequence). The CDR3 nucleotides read TGTGCCAGCAGCCCGATTGGTGGGGCCAATCAGCCCCAGCATTTT. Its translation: CASSPIGGANQPQHF.

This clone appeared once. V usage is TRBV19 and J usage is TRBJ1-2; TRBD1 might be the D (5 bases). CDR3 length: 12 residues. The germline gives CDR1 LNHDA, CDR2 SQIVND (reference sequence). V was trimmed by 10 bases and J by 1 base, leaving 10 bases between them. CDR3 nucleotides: TGTGCCACCTACAGGATTAACTATGGCTACACCTTC. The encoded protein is CATYRINYGYTF.

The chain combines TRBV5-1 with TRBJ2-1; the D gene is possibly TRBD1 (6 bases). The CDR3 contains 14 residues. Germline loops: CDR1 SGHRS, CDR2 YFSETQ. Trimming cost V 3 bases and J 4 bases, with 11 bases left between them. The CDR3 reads CASSYTGMYNEQFF. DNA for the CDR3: TGCGCCAGCAGCTATACAGGGATGTACAATGAGCAGTTCTTC.

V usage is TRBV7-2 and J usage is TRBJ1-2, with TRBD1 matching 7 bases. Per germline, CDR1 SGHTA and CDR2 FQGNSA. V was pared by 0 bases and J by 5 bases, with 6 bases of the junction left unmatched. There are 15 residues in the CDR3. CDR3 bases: TGTGCCAGCAGCTTAGCGCGGGGGACAGTTTATGGCTACACCTTC. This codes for CASSLARGTVYGYTF.

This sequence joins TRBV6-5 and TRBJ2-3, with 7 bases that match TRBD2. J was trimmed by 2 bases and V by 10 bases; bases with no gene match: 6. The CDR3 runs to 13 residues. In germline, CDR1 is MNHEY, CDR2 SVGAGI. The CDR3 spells CATHAGATDTQYF. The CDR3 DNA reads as TGTGCCACCCACGCGGGAGCCACAGATACGCAGTATTTT.

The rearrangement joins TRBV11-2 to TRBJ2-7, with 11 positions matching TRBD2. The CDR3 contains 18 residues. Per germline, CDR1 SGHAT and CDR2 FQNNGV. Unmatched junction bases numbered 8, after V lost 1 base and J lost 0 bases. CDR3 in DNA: TGTGCCAGCAGCTTAGTAGTAGCGGGGGGGAAACCCTCCTACGAGCAGTACTTC. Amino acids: CASSLVVAGGKPSYEQYF.

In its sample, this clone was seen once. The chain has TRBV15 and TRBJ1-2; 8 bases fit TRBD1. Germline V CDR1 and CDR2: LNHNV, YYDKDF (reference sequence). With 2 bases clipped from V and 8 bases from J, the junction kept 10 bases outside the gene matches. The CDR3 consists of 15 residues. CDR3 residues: CATSRTADRVGGYTF. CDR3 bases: TGTGCCACCAGCAGAACAGCGGACAGGGTGGGGGGCTACACCTTC. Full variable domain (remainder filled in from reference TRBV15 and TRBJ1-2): DAMVIQNPRYQVTQFGKPVTLSCSQTLNHNVMYWYQQKSSQAPKLLFHYYDKDFNNEADTPDNFQSRRPNTSFCFLDIRSPGLGDTAMYLCATSRTADRVGGYTFGSGTRLTVV.

The CDR3 bases are TGTGCCAGCAGCAAATGGACAGGGCGAAATAATTCACCCCTCCACTTT. Its protein is CASSKWTGRNNSPLHF. This chain joins TRBV11-2 and TRBJ1-6; 8 bases align to TRBD1. This CDR3 spans 16 amino acids. Germline CDR1 reads SGHAT; CDR2 reads FQNNGV. Trimming at V came to 5 bases and at J to 5 bases, leaving 8 bases not matched to a gene.

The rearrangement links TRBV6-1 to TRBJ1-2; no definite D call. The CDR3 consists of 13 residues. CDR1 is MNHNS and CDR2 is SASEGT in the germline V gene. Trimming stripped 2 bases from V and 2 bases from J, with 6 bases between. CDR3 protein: CASSENTNYGYTF. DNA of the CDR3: TGTGCCAGCAGTGAAAACACCAACTATGGCTACACCTTC.

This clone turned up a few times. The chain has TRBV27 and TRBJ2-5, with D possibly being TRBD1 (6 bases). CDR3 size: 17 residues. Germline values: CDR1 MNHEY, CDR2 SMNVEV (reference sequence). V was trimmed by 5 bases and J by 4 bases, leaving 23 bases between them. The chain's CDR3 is CASSLRVGAGAGETQYF. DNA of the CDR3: TGTGCCAGCAGTCTTCGGGTTGGGGCAGGGGCAGGAGAGACCCAGTACTTC.

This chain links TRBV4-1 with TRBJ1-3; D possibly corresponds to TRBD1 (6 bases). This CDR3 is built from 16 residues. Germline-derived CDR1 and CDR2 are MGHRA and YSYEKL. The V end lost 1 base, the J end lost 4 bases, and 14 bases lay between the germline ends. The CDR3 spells CASSQANTGYGNTIYF. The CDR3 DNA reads TGCGCCAGCAGCCAAGCCAACACAGGGTACGGAAACACCATATATTTT.

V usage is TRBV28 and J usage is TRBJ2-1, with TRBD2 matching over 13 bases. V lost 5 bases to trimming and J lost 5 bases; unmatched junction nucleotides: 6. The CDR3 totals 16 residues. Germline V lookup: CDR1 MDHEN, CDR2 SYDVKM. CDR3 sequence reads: CASSQGTSGTHNEQFF. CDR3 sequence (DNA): TGTGCCAGCAGTCAGGGGACTAGCGGGACTCACAATGAGCAGTTCTTC. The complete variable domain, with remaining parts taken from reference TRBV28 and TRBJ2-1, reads DVKVTQSSRYLVKRTGEKVFLECVQDMDHENMFWYRQDPGLGLRLIYFSYDVKMKEKGDIPEGYSVSREKKERFSLILESASTNQTSMYLCASSQGTSGTHNEQFFGPGTRLTVL.